These T cell receptor beta chains were read from a single sample in a study of blood T cell repertoires in COVID-19. Data came from immunoSEQ multiplex PCR; TCRdb stores just in-frame clones and leaves some out. Of roughly 400,000 clones listed, approximately 90% are singletons. Sequenced material: PBMCs or T cells enriched from blood (not recorded which). The origin of the receptors is a woman aged 40 to 55 who had been exposed to COVID-19. The CDR3 runs from the conserved cysteine through the conserved F or W. D genes are given only for firm matches. Clone size is not always given. Where it is, it says once, few, many or a class for expanded clones.

clone size	V gene	J gene	D gene	CDR3 DNA	CDR3 protein
NA	TRBV19	TRBJ2-7	NA	TGTGCCAGTAGTATAGCCTTCAGCTCCTACGAGCAGTACTTC	CASSIAFSSYEQYF
NA	TRBV9	TRBJ2-2	TRBD2	TGTGCCAGCAGCGTAGCTCGGGGGACTAGCGGTTACACCGGGGAGCTGTTTTTT	CASSVARGTSGYTGELFF
NA	TRBV6-6	TRBJ1-3	TRBD1	TGTGCCTGTGGGGACAGCATCTCTGGAAACACCATATATTTT	CACGDSISGNTIYF
NA	TRBV30	TRBJ1-5	NA	TGTGCCTGGAGTTCTTACAGAGACAATCAGCCCCAGCATTTT	CAWSSYRDNQPQHF
NA	TRBV25-1	TRBJ2-3	NA	TGTGCCAGCAGTCCCTACATACATAGCTCAGATACGCAGTATTTT	CASSPYIHSSDTQYF
NA	TRBV12-5	TRBJ1-2	NA	TGTGCTAGTGGTCCAGATTCCTATGGCTACACCTTC	CASGPDSYGYTF
NA	TRBV9	TRBJ1-4	NA	TGTGCCAGCAGCGTAGGTCCCAAAGGGGATATGGTCGGAAAACTGTTTTTT	CASSVGPKGDMVGKLFF
NA	TRBV24-1	TRBJ1-1	TRBD1	TGTGCCACGTGGACAGGGGTTAAGCTTGGAGCTTTCTTT	CATWTGVKLGAFF
NA	TRBV5-1	TRBJ2-1	NA	TGCGCCAGCAGCCTACAGGGTTTCTCCTACAATGAGCAGTTCTTC	CASSLQGFSYNEQFF
NA	TRBV21-1	TRBJ1-5	NA	TGTGCCAGCAGCATGGGACTCAGTTACAGGAACCAATATAGCAATCAGCCCCAGCATTTT	CASSMGLSYRNQYSNQPQHF
few	TRBV12-3/TRBV12-4	TRBJ2-2	NA	TGTGCCAGCAGTACAACCGGGGAGCTGTTTTTT	CASSTTGELFF
NA	TRBV4-2	TRBJ1-3	NA	TGTGCCAGCAGCCAAAAAACCGCTAGCTATTTCTCTGGAAACACCATATATTTT	CASSQKTASYFSGNTIYF
NA	TRBV25-1	TRBJ1-2	TRBD1	TGTGCCAGCAGGAATGACAGGGCATGGTATGGCTACACCTTC	CASRNDRAWYGYTF
NA	TRBV19	TRBJ1-1	TRBD1	TGTGCCAGTACTATACAGGGGACGAACACTGAAGCTTTCTTT	CASTIQGTNTEAFF
NA	TRBV19	TRBJ2-2	NA	TGTGCCAGTACCCCTGGAGGTGGGGAGCTGTTTTTT	CASTPGGGELFF
NA	TRBV7-3	TRBJ1-2	NA	TGTGCCAGCAGCTTAAATCAGGGAGGTTATGGCTACACCTTC	CASSLNQGGYGYTF
NA	TRBV5-5	TRBJ1-5	NA	TGTGCCAGCAGCTCAAATCAGCCCCAGCATTTT	CASSSNQPQHF
NA	TRBV19	TRBJ1-2	NA	TGTGCCAGTAACATATACAGGGACCTCAACTATGGCTACACCTTC	CASNIYRDLNYGYTF
NA	TRBV29-1	TRBJ2-5	TRBD1	TGCAGCGGTGACAGGGGTCAAGAGACCCAGTACTTC	CSGDRGQETQYF
NA	TRBV19	TRBJ2-2	NA	TGTGCCAGTAGTATTATCTCAGACACCGGACTTAACACCGGGGAGCTGTTTTTT	CASSIISDTGLNTGELFF
NA	TRBV7-2	TRBJ2-7	TRBD1	TGTGCCAGCAGCTTGGGACAGGGAAATTACGAGCAGTACTTC	CASSLGQGNYEQYF
NA	TRBV27	TRBJ1-6	NA	TGTGCCAGCAGTTTGGTCGGGGCACCCCTCCACTTT	CASSLVGAPLHF
once	TRBV19	TRBJ2-1	NA	TGTGCCAGTACCTTGGGCAGGCGCTCCTACAATGAGCAGTTCTTC	CASTLGRRSYNEQFF
NA	TRBV30	TRBJ1-2	NA	TGTGCCTGGAGTCCTCTACTCTATGGCTACACCTTC	CAWSPLLYGYTF
NA	TRBV2	TRBJ2-7	NA	TGTGCCAGCAGTGTCGGGGGGCCGGCCTACGAGCAGTACTTC	CASSVGGPAYEQYF
NA	TRBV2	TRBJ1-1	NA	TGTGCCAGCAGGGAAGACCTAAACACTGAAGCTTTCTTT	CASREDLNTEAFF
once	TRBV7-9	TRBJ1-2	NA	TGTGCCAGCAGCCCCGGACAGAAAGTCGCCTCCAGAGGCTACACCTTC	CASSPGQKVASRGYTF
NA	TRBV12-3/TRBV12-4	TRBJ2-1	NA	TGTGCCAGCAGCCCCGGAGCTGACAATGAGCAGTTCTTC	CASSPGADNEQFF
NA	TRBV14	TRBJ1-3	NA	TGTGCCAGCAGCCTAAATCCCGGAAACACCATATATTTT	CASSLNPGNTIYF
NA	TRBV5-1	TRBJ1-1	NA	TGCGCCAGCAGCCTACAGGGTGCCACTGAAGCTTTCTTT	CASSLQGATEAFF
NA	TRBV5-6	TRBJ1-6	NA	TGTGCCAGCAGGGAGGGAGTCAATTCACCCCTCCACTTT	CASREGVNSPLHF
few	TRBV10-1	TRBJ2-1	NA	TGCGCCAGCAGTGTTGCAGGTTGGAAGGATGAGCAGTTCTTC	CASSVAGWKDEQFF
NA	TRBV5-5	TRBJ2-3	TRBD2	TGTGCCAGCAGCTCGACTTCTAGCGGGAGGACAGATACGCAGTATTTT	CASSSTSSGRTDTQYF
once	TRBV9	TRBJ1-2	TRBD1	TGTGCCAGCAGCGTTGGACGGACAGGGGGCTGGGGCTACACCTTC	CASSVGRTGGWGYTF
NA	TRBV9	TRBJ2-7	NA	TGTGCCAGCAGCGTAGGCGGGACCGGAACCTACGAGCAGTACTTC	CASSVGGTGTYEQYF
NA	TRBV27	TRBJ2-1	TRBD1	TGTGCCAGCAGTAAACAGACAGGGCTTATCGATGAGCAGTTCTTC	CASSKQTGLIDEQFF
NA	TRBV18	TRBJ1-1	TRBD1	TGTGCCAGCTCACCCGCCCGAGACAGGGATTTAACTGAAGCTTTCTTT	CASSPARDRDLTEAFF
few	TRBV7-6	TRBJ1-6	TRBD1	TGTGCCAGCAGCTACGAACAGGGGTATAATTCACCCCTCCACTTT	CASSYEQGYNSPLHF
NA	TRBV6-4	TRBJ1-4	NA	TGTGCCAGCAGTGGAACAGGGTTGAGAGCTAATGAAAAACTGTTTTTT	CASSGTGLRANEKLFF
once	TRBV29-1	TRBJ1-1	TRBD1	TGCAGCGTTGAAGGGGGGACAGGGACCACTGAAGCTTTCTTT	CSVEGGTGTTEAFF
few	TRBV24-1	TRBJ1-2	TRBD1	TGTGCCACCAGTGATAGAGGGACAGGGAACTATGGCTACACCTTC	CATSDRGTGNYGYTF
once	TRBV3-1/TRBV3-2	TRBJ1-6	NA	TGTGCCAGCAGCCAAGGAGGTCGGGTAATAGATTCACCCCTCCACTTT	CASSQGGRVIDSPLHF
NA	TRBV7-8	TRBJ2-1	TRBD2	TGTGCCAGCAGCCTAAGAAAGGGACTAGCGGGCGACAATGAGCAGTTCTTC	CASSLRKGLAGDNEQFF
NA	TRBV2	TRBJ1-2	TRBD1	TGTGCCAGCAGTGTTGGCAGGGGGAACTATGGCTACACCTTC	CASSVGRGNYGYTF
NA	TRBV9	TRBJ2-7	NA	TGTGCCAGCAGCGCAACTACAGGGAGTAGGTACGAGCAGTACTTC	CASSATTGSRYEQYF
NA	TRBV27	TRBJ1-6	TRBD1	TGTGCCAGCAGTCAGGGGGCGAGTTCACCCCTCCACTTT	CASSQGASSPLHF
NA	TRBV30	TRBJ1-4	TRBD1	TGTGCCTGGGGATCGCCGGGACAGGGTTCGTTGAAACTGTTTTTT	CAWGSPGQGSLKLFF
NA	TRBV5-4	TRBJ1-1	NA	TGTGCCAGCAGCTTGGGAGGCCCAGGGAAGATTAACACTGAAGCTTTCTTT	CASSLGGPGKINTEAFF
NA	TRBV7-9	TRBJ1-2	NA	TGTGCCAGCAGCTTAGTTACTTTGGAGGGAGGCGATGGCTACACCTTC	CASSLVTLEGGDGYTF
few	TRBV27	TRBJ1-6	NA	TGTGCCAGCAGCCGAGGCGGGGTTGTTGCGCCCCTCCACTTT	CASSRGGVVAPLHF
NA	TRBV7-8	TRBJ2-1	NA	TGTGCCAGCAGCTTACAACCGGGACTTAACAATGAGCAGTTCTTC	CASSLQPGLNNEQFF
NA	TRBV19	TRBJ1-1	NA	TGTGCCAGTAGTATACGTTGGGCGAACACTGAAGCTTTCTTT	CASSIRWANTEAFF
NA	TRBV18	TRBJ2-5	NA	TGTGCCAGCTCACCCGGGTTCTACTTC	CASSPGFYF